Listed here are 9 T cell receptor beta chains from one sample, sequenced in a study of T cell responses to AZD1222 COVID-19 vaccine. This table comes from immunoSEQ multiplex PCR, and its TCRdb copy is limited to in-frame clones, with some not included. The data contain 100,000 to 150,000 clones, about 94% of them singletons. The sequences come from peripheral blood, collected on day 0 of AZD1222 vaccination. These receptors came from an adult in good health.

This chain links TRBV11-3 with TRBJ1-1; D is undetermined. The ends were cut back, 2 bases at V and 1 base at J, with 5 bases in the middle. Germline V gene lookup returns CDR1 SGHNT and CDR2 YENEEA. This CDR3 spans 13 amino acids. This CDR3 reads CASSLLTNTEAFF. As DNA, the CDR3 is TGTGCCAGCAGCTTACTAACGAACACTGAAGCTTTCTTT.

CDR3 in amino acids: CATSPTDNYGYTF. The CDR3 DNA reads TGTGCCACCAGCCCGACAGATAACTATGGCTACACCTTC. V and J are TRBV15 and TRBJ1-2; perhaps TRBD1 as D (5 bases). CDR1 LNHNV and CDR2 YYDKDF come from the germline V gene (reference sequence). The CDR3 has 13 residues. V lost 5 bases and J lost 1, with 8 bases in between. The whole variable domain, remainder taken from reference TRBV15 and TRBJ1-2, is DAMVIQNPRYQVTQFGKPVTLSCSQTLNHNVMYWYQQKSSQAPKLLFHYYDKDFNNEADTPDNFQSRRPNTSFCFLDIRSPGLGDTAMYLCATSPTDNYGYTFGSGTRLTVV.

V usage is TRBV2 and J usage is TRBJ2-2; 8 positions match TRBD2. The CDR3 runs 14 residues. Germline-derived CDR1 and CDR2 are SNHLY and FYNNEI. V dropped 3 bases and J dropped 4; count of bases not matched to a gene: 1. CDR3 coding DNA: TGTGCCAGCAGTGATAGCGGGGTCACCGGGGAGCTGTTTTTT. Translating gives CASSDSGVTGELFF.

V and J are TRBV5-1 and TRBJ1-5; D gene uncertain. Germline CDR1 reads SGHRS; CDR2 reads YFSETQ. The CDR3 totals 13 residues. Deletions cut 2 bases from V and 3 bases from J, with 6 bases between. Written as DNA, the CDR3 is TGCGCCAGCAGCTTTGAACCCAATCAGCCCCAGCATTTT. This encodes CASSFEPNQPQHF.

This chain uses TRBV30 with TRBJ2-3; 8 bases agree with TRBD2. Looked up from germline, CDR1 is GTSNPN and CDR2 is SVGIG (reference sequence). The V and J ends lost 4 bases and 0 bases, in that order; junction bases with no gene match: 0. The CDR3 contains 13 residues. CDR3 region: CAWTSGSTDTQYF. DNA for the CDR3: TGTGCCTGGACTAGCGGGAGCACAGATACGCAGTATTTT.

This sequence joins TRBV19 and TRBJ2-1; TRBD2 matches at 11 bases. The germline CDR1 and CDR2 sequences are LNHDA and SQIVND (reference sequence). The CDR3 runs 13 residues. The J segment lost 10 bases and the V segment lost 4 bases, leaving 3 bases of the junction unmatched. Written as DNA, the CDR3 is TGTGCCAGTAGTAATAGCGGGAGGGTCGAGCAGTTCTTC. This gives the protein CASSNSGRVEQFF.

The rearrangement links TRBV5-6 to TRBJ2-2; 9 bases line up with TRBD1. Trimming took 4 bases from V and 7 from J; bases not matched to a gene: 11. This CDR3 is 16 amino acids long. Germline CDR1 and CDR2: SGHDT and YYEEEE. The CDR3 coding sequence is TGTGCCAGCAGCATCAGACAGGGGGTTATGAGCGGGGAGCTGTTTTTT. Translating it yields CASSIRQGVMSGELFF.

This clone appeared a few times. V usage is TRBV2 and J usage is TRBJ1-2, with D perhaps TRBD1 (5 bases). There are 15 residues in the CDR3. Trimming took off 1 base at V and 8 bases at J, with 17 bases between the two ends. Germline-derived CDR1 and CDR2 are SNHLY and FYNNEI. The CDR3 reads CASSEVGSAGGGYTF. In nucleotides, the CDR3 is TGTGCCAGCAGTGAAGTCGGTTCAGCGGGGGGAGGCTACACCTTC. The full variable domain, rest sourced from reference TRBV2 and TRBJ1-2, is EPEVTQTPSHQVTQMGQEVILRCVPISNHLYFYWYRQILGQKVEFLVSFYNNEISEKSEIFDDQFSVERPDGSNFTLKIRSTKLEDSAMYFCASSEVGSAGGGYTFGSGTRLTVV.

The rearrangement uses TRBV5-1 and TRBJ2-1; 8 nucleotides agree with TRBD1. This CDR3 contains 17 residues. CDR1 and CDR2 (germline): SGHRS, YFSETQ. V trimming: 0 bases; J trimming: 4 bases; junction bases outside the gene matches: 9. The CDR3 nucleotides read TGCGCCAGCAGCTTGGCGGTGGGCAGGGGGCTTTACAATGAGCAGTTCTTC. The encoded protein is CASSLAVGRGLYNEQFF. Full variable domain (remainder filled in from reference TRBV5-1 and TRBJ2-1): KAGVTQTPRYLIKTRGQQVTLSCSPISGHRSVSWYQQTPGQGLQFLFEYFSETQRNKGNFPGRFSGRQFSNSRSEMNVSTLELGDSALYLCASSLAVGRGLYNEQFFGPGTRLTVL.